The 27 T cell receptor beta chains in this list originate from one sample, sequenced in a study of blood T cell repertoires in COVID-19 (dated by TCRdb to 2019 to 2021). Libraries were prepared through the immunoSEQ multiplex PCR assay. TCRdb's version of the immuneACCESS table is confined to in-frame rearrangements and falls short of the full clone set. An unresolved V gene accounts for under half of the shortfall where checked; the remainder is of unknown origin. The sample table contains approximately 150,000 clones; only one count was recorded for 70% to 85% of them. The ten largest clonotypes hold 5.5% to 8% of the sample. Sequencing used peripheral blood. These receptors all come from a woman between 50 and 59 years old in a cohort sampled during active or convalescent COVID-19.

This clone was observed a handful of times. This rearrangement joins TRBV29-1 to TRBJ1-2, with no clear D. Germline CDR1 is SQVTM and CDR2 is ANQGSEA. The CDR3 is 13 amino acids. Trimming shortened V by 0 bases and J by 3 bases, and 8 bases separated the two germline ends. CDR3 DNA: TGCAGCGTTGAAGATACGGCGGACTATGGCTACACCTTC. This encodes CSVEDTADYGYTF.

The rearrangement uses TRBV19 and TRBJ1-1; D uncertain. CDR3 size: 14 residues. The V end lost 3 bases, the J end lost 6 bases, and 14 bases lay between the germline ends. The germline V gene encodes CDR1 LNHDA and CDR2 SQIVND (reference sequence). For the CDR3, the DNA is TGTGCCAGTAGTATCGAGAATGGCGGGGCTGAAGCTTTCTTT. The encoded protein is CASSIENGGAEAFF.

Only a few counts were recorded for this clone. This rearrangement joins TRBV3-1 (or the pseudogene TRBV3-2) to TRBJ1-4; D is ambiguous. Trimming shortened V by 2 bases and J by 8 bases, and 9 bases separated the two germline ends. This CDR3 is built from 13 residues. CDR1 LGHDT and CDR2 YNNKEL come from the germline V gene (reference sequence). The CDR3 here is CASSQPPAEKLFF. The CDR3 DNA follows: TGTGCCAGCAGCCAACCCCCTGCGGAAAAACTGTTTTTT.

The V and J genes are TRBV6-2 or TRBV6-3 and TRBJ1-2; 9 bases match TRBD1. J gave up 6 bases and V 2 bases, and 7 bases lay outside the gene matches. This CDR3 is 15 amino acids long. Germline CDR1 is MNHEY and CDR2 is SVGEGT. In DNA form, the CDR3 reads TGTGCCAGCAGTTACCCTCAACAGGGGGCGGATGGCTACACCTTC. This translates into CASSYPQQGADGYTF.

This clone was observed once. CDR3 in DNA: TGTGCCAGCAGGACTACGGGGGGGCTGGCAGATACGCAGTATTTT. Translating it yields CASRTTGGLADTQYF. The rearrangement joins TRBV5-4 to TRBJ2-3, with TRBD2 identical over 8 bases. Germline V CDR1 and CDR2: SGHNT, YYREEE (reference sequence). CDR3 length: 15 residues. With V trimmed by 5 bases and J by 4 bases, 9 bases remained unmatched.

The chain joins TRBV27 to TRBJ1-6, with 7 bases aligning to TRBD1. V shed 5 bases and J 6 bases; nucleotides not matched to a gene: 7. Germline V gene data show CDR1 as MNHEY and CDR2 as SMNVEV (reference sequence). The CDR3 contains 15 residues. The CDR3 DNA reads TGTGCCAGCAGTACCTGGACAGGCCTTAATTCACCCCTCCACTTT. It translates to CASSTWTGLNSPLHF.

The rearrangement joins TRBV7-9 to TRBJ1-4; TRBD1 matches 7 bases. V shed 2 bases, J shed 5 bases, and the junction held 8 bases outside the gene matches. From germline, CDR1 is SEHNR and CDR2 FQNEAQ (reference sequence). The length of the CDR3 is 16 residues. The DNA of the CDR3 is TGTGCCAGCAGCTTATTAGGGACAGCGAAGAATGAAAAACTGTTTTTT. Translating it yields CASSLLGTAKNEKLFF.

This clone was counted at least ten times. CDR3 sequence: CASSESGGDSYEQYF. The CDR3 region has the DNA TGTGCCAGCAGCGAATCCGGGGGGGACTCCTACGAGCAGTACTTC. The rearrangement links TRBV7-3 to TRBJ2-7; TRBD2 agrees at 8 bases. V shed 5 bases and J 0 bases; nucleotides not matched to a gene: 6. Germline lookup yields CDR1 SGHTA and CDR2 FQGTGA. CDR3 length: 15 residues.

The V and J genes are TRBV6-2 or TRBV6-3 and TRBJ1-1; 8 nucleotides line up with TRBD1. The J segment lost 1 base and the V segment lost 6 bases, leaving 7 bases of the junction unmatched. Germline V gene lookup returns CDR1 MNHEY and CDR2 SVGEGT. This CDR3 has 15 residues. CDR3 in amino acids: CASSRQGFSNTEAFF. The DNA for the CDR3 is TGTGCCAGCAGCCGACAGGGGTTTTCGAACACTGAAGCTTTCTTT.

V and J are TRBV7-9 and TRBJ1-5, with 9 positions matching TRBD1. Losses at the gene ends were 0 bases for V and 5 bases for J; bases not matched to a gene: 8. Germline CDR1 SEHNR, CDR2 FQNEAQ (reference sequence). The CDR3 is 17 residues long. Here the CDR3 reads CASSLADWDRAYQPQHF. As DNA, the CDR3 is TGTGCCAGCAGCTTAGCTGATTGGGACAGGGCTTATCAGCCCCAGCATTTT.

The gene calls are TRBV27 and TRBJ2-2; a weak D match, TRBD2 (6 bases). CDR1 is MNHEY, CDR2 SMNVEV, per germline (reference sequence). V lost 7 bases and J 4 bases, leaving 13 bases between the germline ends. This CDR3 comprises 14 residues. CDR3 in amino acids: CASTPRGGTGELFF. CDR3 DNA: TGTGCCAGCACTCCTCGGGGAGGCACCGGGGAGCTGTTTTTT.

The CDR3 reads CSVEGQGARETQYF. In DNA, the CDR3 is TGCAGCGTTGAAGGGCAGGGGGCGAGGGAGACCCAGTACTTC. The chain uses TRBV29-1 and TRBJ2-5; 8 bases line up with TRBD1. CDR3 length: 14 amino acids. Germline-derived CDR1 and CDR2 are SQVTM and ANQGSEA. The ends lost 1 base at V and 5 bases at J; junction bases unmatched: 6.

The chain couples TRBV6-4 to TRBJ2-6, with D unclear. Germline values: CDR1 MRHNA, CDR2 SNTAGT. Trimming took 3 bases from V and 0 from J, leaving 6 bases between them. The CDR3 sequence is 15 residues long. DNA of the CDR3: TGTGCCAGCAGTGAGCGAGGCTCTGGGGCCAACGTCCTGACTTTC. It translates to CASSERGSGANVLTF.

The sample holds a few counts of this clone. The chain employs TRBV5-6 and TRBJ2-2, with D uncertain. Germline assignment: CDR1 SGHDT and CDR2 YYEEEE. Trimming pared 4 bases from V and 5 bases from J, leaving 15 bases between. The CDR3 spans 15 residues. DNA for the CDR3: TGTGCCAGCAGCCCTCGACTCGGCGGTACCGGGGAGCTGTTTTTT. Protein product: CASSPRLGGTGELFF.

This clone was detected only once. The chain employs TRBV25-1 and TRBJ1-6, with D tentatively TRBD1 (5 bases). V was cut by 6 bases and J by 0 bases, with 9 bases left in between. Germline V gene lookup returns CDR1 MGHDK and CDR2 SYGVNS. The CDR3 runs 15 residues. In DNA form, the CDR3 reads TGTGCCAGCAGCCCGCAGGGCTCCTATAATTCACCCCTCCACTTT. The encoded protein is CASSPQGSYNSPLHF.

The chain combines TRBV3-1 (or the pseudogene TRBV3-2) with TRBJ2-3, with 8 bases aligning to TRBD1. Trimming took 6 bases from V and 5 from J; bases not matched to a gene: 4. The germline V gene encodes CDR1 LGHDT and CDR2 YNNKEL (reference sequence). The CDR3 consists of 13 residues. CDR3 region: CASSPGGLDTQYF. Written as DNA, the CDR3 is TGTGCCAGCAGTCCAGGGGGCTTAGATACGCAGTATTTT.

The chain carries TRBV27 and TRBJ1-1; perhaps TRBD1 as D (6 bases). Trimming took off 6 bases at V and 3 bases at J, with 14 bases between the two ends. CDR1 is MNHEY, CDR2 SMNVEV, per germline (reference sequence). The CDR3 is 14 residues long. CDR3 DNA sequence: TGTGCCAGCAGAACTACAGGGACATACACTGAAGCTTTCTTT. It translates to CASRTTGTYTEAFF.

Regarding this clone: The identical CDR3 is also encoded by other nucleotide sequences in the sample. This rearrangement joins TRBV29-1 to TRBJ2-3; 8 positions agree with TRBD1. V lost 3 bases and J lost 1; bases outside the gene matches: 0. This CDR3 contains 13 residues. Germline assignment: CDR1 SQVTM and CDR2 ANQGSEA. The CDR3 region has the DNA TGCAGCGTTGAGGGACAGGGCACAGATACGCAGTATTTT. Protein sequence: CSVEGQGTDTQYF.

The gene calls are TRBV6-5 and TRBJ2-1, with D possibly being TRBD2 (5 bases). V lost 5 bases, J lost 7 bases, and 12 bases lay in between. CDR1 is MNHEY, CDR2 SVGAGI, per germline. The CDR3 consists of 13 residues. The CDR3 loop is CASSLNGVNEQFF. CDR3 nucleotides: TGTGCCAGCAGTCTAAACGGGGTAAATGAGCAGTTCTTC.

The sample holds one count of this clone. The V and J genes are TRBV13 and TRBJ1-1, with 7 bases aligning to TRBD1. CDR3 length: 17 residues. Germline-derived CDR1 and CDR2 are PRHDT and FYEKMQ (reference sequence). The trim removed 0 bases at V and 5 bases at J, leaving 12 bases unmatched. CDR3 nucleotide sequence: TGTGCCAGCAGCTTAGGTCTTGGGACAGTGGTTCAGACTGAAGCTTTCTTT. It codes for CASSLGLGTVVQTEAFF. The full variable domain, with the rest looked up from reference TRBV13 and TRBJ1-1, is AAGVIQSPRHLIKEKRETATLKCYPIPRHDTVYWYQQGPGQDPQFLISFYEKMQSDKGSIPDRFSAQQFSDYHSELNMSSLELGDSALYFCASSLGLGTVVQTEAFFGQGTRLTVV.

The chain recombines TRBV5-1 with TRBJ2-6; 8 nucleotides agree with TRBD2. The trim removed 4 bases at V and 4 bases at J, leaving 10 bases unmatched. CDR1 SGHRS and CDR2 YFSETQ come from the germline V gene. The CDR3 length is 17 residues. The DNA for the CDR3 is TGCGCCAGCAGCATTAGGACTAGCTCTTACGGGGCCAACGTCCTGACTTTC. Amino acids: CASSIRTSSYGANVLTF.

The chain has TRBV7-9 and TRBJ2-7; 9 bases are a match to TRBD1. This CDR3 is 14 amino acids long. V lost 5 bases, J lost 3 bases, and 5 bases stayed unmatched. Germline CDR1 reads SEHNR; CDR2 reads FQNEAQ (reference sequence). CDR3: CASSRGQGGYEQYF. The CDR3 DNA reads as TGTGCCAGCAGCCGGGGACAGGGAGGCTACGAGCAGTACTTC. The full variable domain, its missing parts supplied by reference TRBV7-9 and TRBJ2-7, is DTGVSQNPRHKITKRGQNVTFRCDPISEHNRLYWYRQTLGQGPEFLTYFQNEAQLEKSRLLSDRFSAERPKGSFSTLEIQRTEQGDSAMYLCASSRGQGGYEQYFGPGTRLTVT.

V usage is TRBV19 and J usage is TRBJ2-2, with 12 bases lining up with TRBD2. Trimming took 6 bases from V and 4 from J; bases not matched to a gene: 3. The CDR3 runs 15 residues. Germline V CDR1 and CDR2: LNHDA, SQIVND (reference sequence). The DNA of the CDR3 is TGTGCCAGTAGAACTAGCGGGGGGTTCACCGGGGAGCTGTTTTTT. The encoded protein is CASRTSGGFTGELFF.

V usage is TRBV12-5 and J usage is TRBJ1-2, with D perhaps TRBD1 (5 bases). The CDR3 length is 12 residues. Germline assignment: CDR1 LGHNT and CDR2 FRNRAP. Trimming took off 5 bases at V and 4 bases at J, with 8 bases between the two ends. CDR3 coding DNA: TGTGCTAGTGGTCTGACAGTCTATGGCTACACCTTC. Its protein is CASGLTVYGYTF.

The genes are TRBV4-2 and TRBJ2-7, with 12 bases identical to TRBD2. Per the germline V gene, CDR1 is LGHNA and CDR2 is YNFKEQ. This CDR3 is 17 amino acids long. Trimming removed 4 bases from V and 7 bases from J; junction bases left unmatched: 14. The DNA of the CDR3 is TGTGCCAGCAGCCGACAACTAGCGGGGGGCCTCGTCGTGGAGCAGTACTTC. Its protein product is CASSRQLAGGLVVEQYF.

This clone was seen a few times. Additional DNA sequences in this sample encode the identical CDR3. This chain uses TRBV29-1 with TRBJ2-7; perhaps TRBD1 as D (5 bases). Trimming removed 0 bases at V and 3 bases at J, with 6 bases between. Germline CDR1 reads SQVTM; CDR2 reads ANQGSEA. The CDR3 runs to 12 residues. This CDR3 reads CSVEDRDYEQYF. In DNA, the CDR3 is TGCAGCGTTGAAGACAGGGACTACGAGCAGTACTTC.

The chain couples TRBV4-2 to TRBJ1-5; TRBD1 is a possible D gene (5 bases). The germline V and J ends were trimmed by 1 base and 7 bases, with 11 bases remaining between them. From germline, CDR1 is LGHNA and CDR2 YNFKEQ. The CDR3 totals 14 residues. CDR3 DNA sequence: TGTGCCAGCAGCCAAGTGGGGGAGGCGCAGCCCCAGCATTTT. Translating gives CASSQVGEAQPQHF.